The 4 T cell receptor beta chains given below trace back to one sample, sequenced in a study of blood T cell repertoires in COVID-19 (dated by TCRdb to the early 2020s). Library construction relied on the immunoSEQ multiplex PCR assay. Imported from immuneACCESS, the table was reduced by TCRdb to in-frame sequences with V and J called. These copies leave out some clones; in studies compared against another copy, an unresolved V gene accounts for under half, and the cause of the remainder is not known. Within this sample are about 15,000 clones, with 75% to 90% of them counted one time only. The leading ten clones occupy less than 3.5% of the sample. Sequenced material: peripheral blood. The receptors here all came from a human donor in a cohort sampled during active COVID-19.

The chain is built from TRBV2 and TRBJ1-2; 9 positions agree with TRBD1. Looked up from germline, CDR1 is SNHLY and CDR2 is FYNNEI. V lost 5 bases and J lost 7; bases outside the gene matches: 5. CDR3 length: 13 amino acids. In DNA form, the CDR3 reads TGTGCCAGCAGTCGGACAGGGGAGTCTGGCTACACCTTC. Its translation is CASSRTGESGYTF.

V is TRBV11-2 and J is TRBJ2-3; weak D call: TRBD2 (6 bases). V dropped 1 base and J dropped 5 bases, with 13 bases sitting between them. Germline CDR1 is SGHAT and CDR2 is FQNNGV. The CDR3 is 15 residues long. The CDR3 nucleotides are TGTGCCAGCAGCTTAGCGGCTAGCGATGGAGATACGCAGTATTTT. Its protein product is CASSLAASDGDTQYF. Using reference TRBV11-2 and TRBJ2-3 for the parts outside the CDR3, the full variable domain is EAGVAQSPRYKIIEKRQSVAFWCNPISGHATLYWYQQILGQGPKLLIQFQNNGVVDDSQLPKDRFSAERLKGVDSTLKIQPAKLEDSAVYLCASSLAASDGDTQYFGPGTRLTVL.

The rearrangement links TRBV5-6 to TRBJ2-1; D remains ambiguous. V lost 1 base and J 9 bases, leaving 5 bases between the germline ends. The CDR3 spans 11 residues. Germline CDR1 is SGHDT and CDR2 is YYEEEE. The CDR3 sequence is CASSLSSEQFF. In DNA form, the CDR3 reads TGTGCCAGCAGCTTGTCCAGTGAGCAGTTCTTC.

The CDR3 sequence: CSVEDWPSGGTDTQYF. The CDR3 DNA is TGCAGCGTTGAAGATTGGCCCTCAGGGGGCACAGATACGCAGTATTTT. The chain combines TRBV29-1 with TRBJ2-3; possible D gene TRBD1, 6 bases. Germline lookup yields CDR1 SQVTM and CDR2 ANQGSEA. The V gene lost 0 bases and the J gene lost 1 base, with 14 bases spanning the gap. The CDR3 covers 16 residues.